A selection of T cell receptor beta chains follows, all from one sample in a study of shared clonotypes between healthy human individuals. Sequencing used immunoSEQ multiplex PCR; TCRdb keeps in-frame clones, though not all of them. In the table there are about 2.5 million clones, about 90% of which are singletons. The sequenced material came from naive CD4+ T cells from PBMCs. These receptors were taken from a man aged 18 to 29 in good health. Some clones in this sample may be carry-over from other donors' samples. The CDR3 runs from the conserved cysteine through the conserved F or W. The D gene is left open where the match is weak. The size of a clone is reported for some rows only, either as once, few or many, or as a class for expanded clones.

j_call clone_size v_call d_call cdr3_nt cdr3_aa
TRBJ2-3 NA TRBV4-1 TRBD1 TGCGCCAGCAGCCACGAACTGAGGACAGGTCGCACAGATACGCAGTATTTT CASSHELRTGRTDTQYF
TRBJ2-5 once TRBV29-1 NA TGCAGCGCAGCCGTGGAGACCCAGTACTTC CSAAVETQYF
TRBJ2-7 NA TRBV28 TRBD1 TGTGCCAGCAGTAGACGGACAGGGGGCCGCTACGAGCAGTACTTC CASSRRTGGRYEQYF
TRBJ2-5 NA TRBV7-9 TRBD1 TGTGCCAGCAGCTTAGATAACAGGGGAGAGACCCAGTACTTC CASSLDNRGETQYF
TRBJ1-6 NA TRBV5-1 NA TGCGCCAGCAGCCCAGGGGACGTCTATTCACCCCTCCACTTT CASSPGDVYSPLHF
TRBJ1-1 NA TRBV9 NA TGTGCCAGCAGCGTATCAGTGAACACTGAAGCTTTCTTT CASSVSVNTEAFF
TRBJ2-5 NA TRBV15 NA TGTGCCACCAGCAGAGGGGCATATCAAGAGACCCAGTACTTC CATSRGAYQETQYF
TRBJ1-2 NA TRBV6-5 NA TGTGCCAGCAGTTACTCCCGGGGTAGTCAAGGCTACACCTTC CASSYSRGSQGYTF
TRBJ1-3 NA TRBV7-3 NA TGTGCCAGCAGCGACGAGAGGGCAAACACCATATATTTT CASSDERANTIYF
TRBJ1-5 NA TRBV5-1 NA TGCGCCAGCAGCTTGGAGGGAAATAGCAATCAGCCCCAGCATTTT CASSLEGNSNQPQHF
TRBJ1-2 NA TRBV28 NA TGTGCCAGCAGTTTAGTACAGTACGACTATGGCTACACCTTC CASSLVQYDYGYTF
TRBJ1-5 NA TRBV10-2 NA TGCGCCAGCAGTGATTTTTCGGGCAAGTTATATCAGCCCCAGCATTTT CASSDFSGKLYQPQHF
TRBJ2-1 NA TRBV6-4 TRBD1 TGTGCCAGCAGGAGGGACAGTTCTTACAATGAGCAGTTCTTC CASRRDSSYNEQFF
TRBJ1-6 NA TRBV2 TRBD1 TGTGCCAGCAGCCGGGACAGAGATTATAATTCACCCCTCCACTTT CASSRDRDYNSPLHF
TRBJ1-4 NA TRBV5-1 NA TGCGCCAGCAGCCTGCAGGGGTCGAATGAAAAACTGTTTTTT CASSLQGSNEKLFF
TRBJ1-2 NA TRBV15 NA TGTGCCACCAGCAGAGAGGGCAGCTTGGTCTATGGCTACACCTTC CATSREGSLVYGYTF
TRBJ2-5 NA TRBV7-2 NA TGTGCCAGCAGCTTTGATCCGGCCAGGAGAGAGACCCAGTACTTC CASSFDPARRETQYF
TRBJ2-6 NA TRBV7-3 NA TGTGCCAGCAGCCCTAGCTCTGTCGGACGACAGGTGTTTAACTCTGGGGCCAACGTCCTGACTTTC CASSPSSVGRQVFNSGANVLTF
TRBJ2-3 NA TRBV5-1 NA TGCGCCAGCAGCTTGGCTGGGGGGAGAGATACGCAGTATTTT CASSLAGGRDTQYF
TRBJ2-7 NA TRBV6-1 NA TGTGCCAGCAGGGACCCCGCCTACGAGCAGTACTTC CASRDPAYEQYF
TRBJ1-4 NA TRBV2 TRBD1 TGTGCCAGCAGTGTTAGGGGAACAGGGGGCCCGGTGGAAAAACTGTTTTTT CASSVRGTGGPVEKLFF
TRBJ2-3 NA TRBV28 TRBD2 TGTGCCAGCAGTTTACCGGGACTAGCGGGCAGCACAGATACGCAGTATTTT CASSLPGLAGSTDTQYF
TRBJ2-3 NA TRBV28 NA TGTGCCAGCAGTCCCTCCCGGGATACGCAGTATTTT CASSPSRDTQYF
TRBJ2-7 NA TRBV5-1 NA TGCGCCAGCAGCTTGGCTGGGCGGACCGGCTCCTACGAGCAGTACTTC CASSLAGRTGSYEQYF
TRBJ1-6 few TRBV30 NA TGTGCCTGGAGTGTAGTACAGGGCTATAATTCACCCCTCCACTTT CAWSVVQGYNSPLHF
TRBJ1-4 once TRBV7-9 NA TGTGCCAGCAGCTTAGGCCTCCCTGGAGATGAAAAACTGTTTTTT CASSLGLPGDEKLFF
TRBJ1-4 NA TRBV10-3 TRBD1 TGTGCCATCAGCCACGAACCGCCGGGACAGGGGATGTTTTTT CAISHEPPGQGMFF
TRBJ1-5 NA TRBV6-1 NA TGTGCCAGCAGTGAAGCGGGATTTACTCAGCCCCAGCATTTT CASSEAGFTQPQHF
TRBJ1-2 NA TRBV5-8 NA TGTGCCAGCAGCCTAGGGAGGAAGGCCCCCTATGGCTACACCTTC CASSLGRKAPYGYTF
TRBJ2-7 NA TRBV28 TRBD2 TGTGCCAGCAGTTTATGGACTAGCGGGTCCTACGAGCAGTACTTC CASSLWTSGSYEQYF
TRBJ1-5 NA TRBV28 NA TGTGCCAGCAGTTTACAGGGCAGGGCGAATCAGCCCCAGCATTTT CASSLQGRANQPQHF
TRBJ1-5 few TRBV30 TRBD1 TGTGCCTGGAGTGTACGGGGGGACAGTAATCAGCCCCAGCATTTT CAWSVRGDSNQPQHF
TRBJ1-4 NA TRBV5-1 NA TGCGCCAGCAGCTTTGGGCTGACAACTAATGAAAAACTGTTTTTT CASSFGLTTNEKLFF
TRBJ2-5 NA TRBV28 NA TGTGCCAGCAGTTTGGCGCCGGGGGGCGAGACCCAGTACTTC CASSLAPGGETQYF
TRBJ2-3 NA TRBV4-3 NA TGCGCCAGCAGCCCTCCCACAGATACGCAGTATTTT CASSPPTDTQYF
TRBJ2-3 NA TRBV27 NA TGTGCCAGCAGTTCCATACAAGGAGCACTCACAGATACGCAGTATTTT CASSSIQGALTDTQYF
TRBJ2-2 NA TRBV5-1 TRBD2 TGCGCCAGCAGCTTGCCCCTAGCGGGAGGTGGCGGGGAGCTGTTTTTT CASSLPLAGGGGELFF
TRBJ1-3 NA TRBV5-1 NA TGCGCCAGCAGCACGGGACGAAACTCTGGAAACACCATATATTTT CASSTGRNSGNTIYF
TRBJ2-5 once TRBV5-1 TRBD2 TGCGCCAGCAGCCGGGAGGCCCAAGAGACCCAGTACTTC CASSREAQETQYF
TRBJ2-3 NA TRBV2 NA TGTGCCAGCAGTGAAGCGCGGAGAGATACGCAGTATTTT CASSEARRDTQYF
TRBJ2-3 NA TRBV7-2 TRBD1 TGTGCCAGCAGCTTTCCGGACAGGGGCTGGAACCCTACGCAGTATTTT CASSFPDRGWNPTQYF
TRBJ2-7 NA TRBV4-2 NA TGTGCCAGCTCCAGCCGCGGAGGGGACTACGAGCAGTACTTC CASSSRGGDYEQYF
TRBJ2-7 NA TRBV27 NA TGTGCCAGCAAGGACTACTACGGTCAATACTACGAGCAGTACTTC CASKDYYGQYYEQYF
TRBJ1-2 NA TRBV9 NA TGTGCCAGCAGCCGAGAGGTTGGGGGGTTGCTAGGCGATGGCTACACCTTC CASSREVGGLLGDGYTF
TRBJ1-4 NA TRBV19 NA TGTGCCAGTAGTCCCGGACCGTCAACTAATGAAAAACTGTTTTTT CASSPGPSTNEKLFF
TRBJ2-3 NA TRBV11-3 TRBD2 TGTGCCAGCAGCTTCGGACTAGCGGAGACTAATACGCAGTATTTT CASSFGLAETNTQYF
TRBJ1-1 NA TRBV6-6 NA TGTGCCAGCAGTTACCTGTCAAAAGGACAGACGGCTTTCTTT CASSYLSKGQTAFF
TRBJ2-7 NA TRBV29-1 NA TGCAGCGTTGGGGCAGTTAATGCCTACGAGCAGTACTTC CSVGAVNAYEQYF
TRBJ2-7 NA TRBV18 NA TGTGCCAGCTCACCTCCCGGCCCTATGGACGAGCAGTACTTC CASSPPGPMDEQYF
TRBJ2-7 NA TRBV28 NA TGTGCCAGCAGTTTCAAAGGACGGGGCCACTACGAGCAGTACTTC CASSFKGRGHYEQYF
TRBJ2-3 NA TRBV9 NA TGTGCCAGCAGCGTAGGCCCCGCCACAGATACGCAGTATTTT CASSVGPATDTQYF
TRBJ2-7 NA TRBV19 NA TGTGCCAGTAGTATGGACACATACGAGCAGTACTTC CASSMDTYEQYF
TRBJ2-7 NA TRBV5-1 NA TGTGCCAGCAGCTTGATGGACCGGGCGAACTACGAGCAGTACTTC CASSLMDRANYEQYF
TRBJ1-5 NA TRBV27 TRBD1 TGTGCCAGCAGGCCTCGTCGGACAGGGGCTGTCGGGGGCAATCAGCCCCAGCATTTT CASRPRRTGAVGGNQPQHF
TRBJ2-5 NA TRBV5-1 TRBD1 TGCGCCAGCAGCCGGGGACAGGGGGCAGGACAAGAGACCCAGTACTTC CASSRGQGAGQETQYF
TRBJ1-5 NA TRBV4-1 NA TGCGCCAGCAGCCGAGGTCGGACAGAGAGTCCCCAGCCCCAGCATTTT CASSRGRTESPQPQHF